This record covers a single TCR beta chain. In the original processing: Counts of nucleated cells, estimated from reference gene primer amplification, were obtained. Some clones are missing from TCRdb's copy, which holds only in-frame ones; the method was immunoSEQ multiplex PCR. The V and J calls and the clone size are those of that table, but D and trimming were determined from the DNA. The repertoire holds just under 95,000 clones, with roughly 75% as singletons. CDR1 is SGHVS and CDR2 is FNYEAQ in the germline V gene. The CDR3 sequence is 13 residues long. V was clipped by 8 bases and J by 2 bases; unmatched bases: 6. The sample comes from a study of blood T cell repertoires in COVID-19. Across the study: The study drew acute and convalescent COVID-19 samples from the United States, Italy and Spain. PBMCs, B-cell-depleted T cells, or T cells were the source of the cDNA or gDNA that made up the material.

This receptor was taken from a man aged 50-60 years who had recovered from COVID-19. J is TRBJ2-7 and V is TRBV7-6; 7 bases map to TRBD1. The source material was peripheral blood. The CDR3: CASGTAAPYEQYF. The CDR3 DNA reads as TGTGCCAGCGGGACAGCCGCGCCCTACGAGCAGTACTTC.